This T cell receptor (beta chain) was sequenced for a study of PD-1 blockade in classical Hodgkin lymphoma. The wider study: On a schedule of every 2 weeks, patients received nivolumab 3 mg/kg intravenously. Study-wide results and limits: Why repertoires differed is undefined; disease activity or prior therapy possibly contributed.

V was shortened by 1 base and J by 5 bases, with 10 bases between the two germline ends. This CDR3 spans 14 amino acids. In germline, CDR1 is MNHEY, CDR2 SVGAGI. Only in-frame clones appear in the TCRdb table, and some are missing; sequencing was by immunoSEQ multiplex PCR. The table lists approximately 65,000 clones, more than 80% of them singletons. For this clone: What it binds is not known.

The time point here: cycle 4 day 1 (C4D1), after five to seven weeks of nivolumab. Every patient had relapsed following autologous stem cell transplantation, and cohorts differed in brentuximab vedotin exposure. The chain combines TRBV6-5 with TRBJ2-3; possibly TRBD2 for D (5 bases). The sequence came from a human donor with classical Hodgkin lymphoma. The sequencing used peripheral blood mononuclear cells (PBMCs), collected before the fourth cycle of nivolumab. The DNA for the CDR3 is TGTGCCAGCAGTTACTTTGGACGGGAAGATACGCAGTATTTT. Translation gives CASSYFGREDTQYF.